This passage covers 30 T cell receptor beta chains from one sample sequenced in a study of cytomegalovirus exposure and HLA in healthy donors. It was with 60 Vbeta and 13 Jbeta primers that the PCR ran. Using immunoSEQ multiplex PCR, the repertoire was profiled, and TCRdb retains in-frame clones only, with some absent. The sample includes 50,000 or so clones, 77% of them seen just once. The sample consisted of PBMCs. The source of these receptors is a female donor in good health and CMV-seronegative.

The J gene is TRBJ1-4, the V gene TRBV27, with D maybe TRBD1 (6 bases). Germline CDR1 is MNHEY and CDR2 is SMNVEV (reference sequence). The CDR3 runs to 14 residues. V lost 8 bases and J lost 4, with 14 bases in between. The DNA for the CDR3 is TGTGCCAGCGGTCCGACAGGTCGTAATGAAAAACTGTTTTTT. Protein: CASGPTGRNEKLFF.

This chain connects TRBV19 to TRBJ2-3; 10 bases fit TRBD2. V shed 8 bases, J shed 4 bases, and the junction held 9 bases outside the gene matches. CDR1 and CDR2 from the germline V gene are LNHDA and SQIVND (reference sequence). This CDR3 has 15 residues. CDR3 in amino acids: CASGNPGLASDTQYF. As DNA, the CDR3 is TGTGCCAGTGGGAACCCGGGACTAGCGTCAGATACGCAGTATTTT.

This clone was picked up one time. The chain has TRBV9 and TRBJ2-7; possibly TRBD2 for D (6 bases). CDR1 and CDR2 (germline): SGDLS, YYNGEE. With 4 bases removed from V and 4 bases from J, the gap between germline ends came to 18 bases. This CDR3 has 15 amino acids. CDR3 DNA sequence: TGTGCCAGCAGCCAGGAGGGCCTCGTTGGGTACGAGCAGTACTTC. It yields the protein CASSQEGLVGYEQYF.

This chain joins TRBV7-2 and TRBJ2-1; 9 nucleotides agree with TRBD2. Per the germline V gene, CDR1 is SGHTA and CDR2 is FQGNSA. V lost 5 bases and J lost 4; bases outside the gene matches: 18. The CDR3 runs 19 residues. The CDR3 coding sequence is TGTGCCAGCAGCCAACCTACAATCGCCGGGCGGGAGGGGTACAATGAGCAGTTCTTC. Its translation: CASSQPTIAGREGYNEQFF.

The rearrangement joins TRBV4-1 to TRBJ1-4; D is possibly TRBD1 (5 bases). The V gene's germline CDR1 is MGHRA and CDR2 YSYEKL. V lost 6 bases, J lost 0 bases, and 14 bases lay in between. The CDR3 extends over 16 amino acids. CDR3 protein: CASSPDSYSTNEKLFF. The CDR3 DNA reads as TGCGCCAGCAGTCCAGACAGCTATTCAACTAATGAAAAACTGTTTTTT.

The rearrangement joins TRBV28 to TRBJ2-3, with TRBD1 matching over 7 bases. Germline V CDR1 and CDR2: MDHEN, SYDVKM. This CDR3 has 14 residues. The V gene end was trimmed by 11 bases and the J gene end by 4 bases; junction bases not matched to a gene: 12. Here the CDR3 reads CASEGTAGADTQYF. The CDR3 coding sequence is TGTGCCTCCGAAGGGACAGCAGGCGCAGATACGCAGTATTTT.

CDR3 coding DNA: TGTGCCAGCAAGGCGGGTCCAACTGGAGGCTACACCTTC. Encoded protein: CASKAGPTGGYTF. The chain links TRBV6-5 to TRBJ1-2; the D is unclear. Per the germline V gene, CDR1 is MNHEY and CDR2 is SVGAGI. The CDR3 extends over 13 amino acids. Between the trimmed V and J ends, which lost 7 bases and 8 bases, there was a span of 17 bases.

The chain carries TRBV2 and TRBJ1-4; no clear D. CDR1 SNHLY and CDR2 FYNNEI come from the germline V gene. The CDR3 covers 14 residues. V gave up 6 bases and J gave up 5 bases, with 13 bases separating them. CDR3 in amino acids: CASRVGLPNEKLFF. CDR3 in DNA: TGTGCCAGCAGGGTAGGACTGCCCAATGAAAAACTGTTTTTT. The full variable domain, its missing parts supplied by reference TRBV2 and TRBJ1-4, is EPEVTQTPSHQVTQMGQEVILRCVPISNHLYFYWYRQILGQKVEFLVSFYNNEISEKSEIFDDQFSVERPDGSNFTLKIRSTKLEDSAMYFCASRVGLPNEKLFFGSGTQLSVL.

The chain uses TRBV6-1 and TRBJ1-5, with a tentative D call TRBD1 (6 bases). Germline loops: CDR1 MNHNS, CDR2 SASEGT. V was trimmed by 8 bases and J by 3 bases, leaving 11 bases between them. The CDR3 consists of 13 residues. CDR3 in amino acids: CASRGQFNQPQHF. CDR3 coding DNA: TGTGCCAGCCGCGGACAGTTCAATCAGCCCCAGCATTTT.

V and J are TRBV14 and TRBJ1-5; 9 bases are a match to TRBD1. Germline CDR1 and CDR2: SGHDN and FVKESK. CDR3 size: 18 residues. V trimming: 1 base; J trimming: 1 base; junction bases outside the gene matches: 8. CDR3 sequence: CASSQVRGQGLSNQPQHF. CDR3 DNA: TGTGCCAGCAGCCAAGTTCGGGGACAGGGATTGAGCAATCAGCCCCAGCATTTT.

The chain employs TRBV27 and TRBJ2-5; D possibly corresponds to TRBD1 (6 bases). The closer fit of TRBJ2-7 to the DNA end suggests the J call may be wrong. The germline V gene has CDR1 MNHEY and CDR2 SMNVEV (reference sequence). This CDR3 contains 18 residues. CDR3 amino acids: CASSFTAGVGVGWHEQYF. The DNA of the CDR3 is TGTGCCAGCAGTTTTACTGCAGGGGTAGGGGTGGGGTGGCACGAGCAGTACTTC.

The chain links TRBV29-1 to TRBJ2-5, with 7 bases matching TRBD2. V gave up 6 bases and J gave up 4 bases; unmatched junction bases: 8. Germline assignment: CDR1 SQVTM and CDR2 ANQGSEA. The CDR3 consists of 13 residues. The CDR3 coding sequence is TGCAGCGTGGGGGGGAGGGCCCTAGAGACCCAGTACTTC. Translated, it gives CSVGGRALETQYF.

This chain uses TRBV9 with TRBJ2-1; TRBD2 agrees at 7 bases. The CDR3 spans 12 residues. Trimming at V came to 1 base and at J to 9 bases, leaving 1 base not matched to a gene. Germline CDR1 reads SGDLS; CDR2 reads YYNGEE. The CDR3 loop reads CASSVWEGEQFF. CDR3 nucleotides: TGTGCCAGCAGCGTATGGGAGGGTGAGCAGTTCTTC.

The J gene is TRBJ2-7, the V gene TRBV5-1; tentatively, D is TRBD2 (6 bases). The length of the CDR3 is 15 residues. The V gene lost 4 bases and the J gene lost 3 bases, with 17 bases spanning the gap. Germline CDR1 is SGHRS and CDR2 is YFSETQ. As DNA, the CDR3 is TGCGCCAGCAGCCGGGGGATGGGGGGTTTCTACGAGCAGTACTTC. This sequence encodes CASSRGMGGFYEQYF.

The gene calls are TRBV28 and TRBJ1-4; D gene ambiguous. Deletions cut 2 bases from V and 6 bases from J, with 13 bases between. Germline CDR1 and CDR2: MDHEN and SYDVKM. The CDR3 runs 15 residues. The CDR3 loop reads CASSLVRARYEKLFF. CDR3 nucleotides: TGTGCCAGCAGTTTAGTGAGGGCACGATATGAAAAACTGTTTTTT.

In DNA, the CDR3 is TGTGCCAGCAGTTACCTGGCAGGGTTTAGGACTGAAGCTTTCTTT. This sequence encodes CASSYLAGFRTEAFF. This sequence joins TRBV6-5 and TRBJ1-1; D perhaps matches TRBD1 (5 bases). This CDR3 comprises 15 residues. V was clipped by 2 bases and J by 5 bases, with 15 bases between them. Germline-derived CDR1 and CDR2 are MNHEY and SVGAGI.

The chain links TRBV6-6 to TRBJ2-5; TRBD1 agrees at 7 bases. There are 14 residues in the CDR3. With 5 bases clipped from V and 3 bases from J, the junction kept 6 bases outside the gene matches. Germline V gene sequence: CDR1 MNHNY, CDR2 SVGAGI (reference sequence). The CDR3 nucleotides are TGTGCCAGCAGTCCGCCCACAGGGGAAGAGACCCAGTACTTC. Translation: CASSPPTGEETQYF.

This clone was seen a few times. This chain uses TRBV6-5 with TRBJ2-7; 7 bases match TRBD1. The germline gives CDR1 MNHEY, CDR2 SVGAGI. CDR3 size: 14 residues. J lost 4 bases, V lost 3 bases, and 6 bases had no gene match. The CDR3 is CASSYGTDIYEQYF. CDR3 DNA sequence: TGTGCCAGCAGTTATGGGACAGACATTTACGAGCAGTACTTC.

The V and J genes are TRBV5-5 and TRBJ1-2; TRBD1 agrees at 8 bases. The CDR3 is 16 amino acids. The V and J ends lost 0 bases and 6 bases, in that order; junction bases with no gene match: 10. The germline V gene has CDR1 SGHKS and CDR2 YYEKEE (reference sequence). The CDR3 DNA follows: TGTGCCAGCAGCTTGGATCTTTCAGGGGGCGCACATGGCTACACCTTC. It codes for CASSLDLSGGAHGYTF.

This CDR3 is CASSLSGNYGYTF. The DNA of the CDR3 is TGCGCCAGCAGCTTGTCGGGGAACTATGGCTACACCTTC. The V and J genes are TRBV5-1 and TRBJ1-2, with no clear D. From germline, CDR1 is SGHRS and CDR2 YFSETQ. The V gene lost 1 base and the J gene lost 2 bases, with 6 bases spanning the gap. CDR3 size: 13 residues.

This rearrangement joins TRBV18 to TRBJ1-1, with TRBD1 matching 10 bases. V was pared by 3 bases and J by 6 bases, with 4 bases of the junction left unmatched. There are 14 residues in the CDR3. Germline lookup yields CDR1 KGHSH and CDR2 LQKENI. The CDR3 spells CASSPAGQGSEAFF. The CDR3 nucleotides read TGTGCCAGCTCACCCGCGGGACAGGGGTCTGAAGCTTTCTTT. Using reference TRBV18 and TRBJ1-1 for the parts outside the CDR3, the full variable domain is NAGVMQNPRHLVRRRGQEARLRCSPMKGHSHVYWYRQLPEEGLKFMVYLQKENIIDESGMPKERFSAEFPKEGPSILRIQQVVRGDSAAYFCASSPAGQGSEAFFGQGTRLTVV.

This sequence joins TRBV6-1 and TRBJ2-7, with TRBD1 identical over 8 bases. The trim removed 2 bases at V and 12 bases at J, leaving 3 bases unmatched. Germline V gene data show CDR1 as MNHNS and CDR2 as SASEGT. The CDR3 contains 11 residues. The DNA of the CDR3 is TGTGCCAGCAGTGAAAACAGGGGGTGGTACTTC. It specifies CASSENRGWYF.

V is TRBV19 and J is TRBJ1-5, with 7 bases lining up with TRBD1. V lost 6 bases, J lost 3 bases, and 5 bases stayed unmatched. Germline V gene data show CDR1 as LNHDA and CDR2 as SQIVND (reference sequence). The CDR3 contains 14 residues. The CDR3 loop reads CASRGTGVNQPQHF. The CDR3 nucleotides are TGTGCCAGTAGAGGTACAGGGGTCAATCAGCCCCAGCATTTT.

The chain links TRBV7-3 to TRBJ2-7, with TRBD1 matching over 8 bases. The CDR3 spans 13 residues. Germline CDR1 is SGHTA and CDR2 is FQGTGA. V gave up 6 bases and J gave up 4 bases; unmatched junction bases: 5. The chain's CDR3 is CASSAGGVYEQYF. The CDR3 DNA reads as TGTGCCAGCAGTGCAGGGGGCGTTTACGAGCAGTACTTC.

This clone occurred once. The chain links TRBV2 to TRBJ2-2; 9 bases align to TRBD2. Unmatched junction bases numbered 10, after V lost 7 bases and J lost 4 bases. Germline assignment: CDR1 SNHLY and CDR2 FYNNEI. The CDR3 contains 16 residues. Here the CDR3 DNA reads TGTGCCAGCACCGCGGGAGGGGGCAGAGTCACCGGGGAGCTGTTTTTT. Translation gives CASTAGGGRVTGELFF. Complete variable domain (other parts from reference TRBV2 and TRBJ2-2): EPEVTQTPSHQVTQMGQEVILRCVPISNHLYFYWYRQILGQKVEFLVSFYNNEISEKSEIFDDQFSVERPDGSNFTLKIRSTKLEDSAMYFCASTAGGGRVTGELFFGEGSRLTVL.

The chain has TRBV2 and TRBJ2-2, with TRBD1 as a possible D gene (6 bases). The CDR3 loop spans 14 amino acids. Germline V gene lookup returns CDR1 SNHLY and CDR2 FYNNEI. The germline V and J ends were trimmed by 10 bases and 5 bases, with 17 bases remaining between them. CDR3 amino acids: CATRQEGSTGELFF. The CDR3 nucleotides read TGTGCCACCAGACAGGAAGGGTCTACCGGGGAGCTGTTTTTT.

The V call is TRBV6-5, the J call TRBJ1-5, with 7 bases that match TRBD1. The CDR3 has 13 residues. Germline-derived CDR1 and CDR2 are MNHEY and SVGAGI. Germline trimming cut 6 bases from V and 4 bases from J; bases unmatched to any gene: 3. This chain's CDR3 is CASRGQENQPQHF. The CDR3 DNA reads TGTGCCAGCAGAGGACAGGAAAATCAGCCCCAGCATTTT.

CDR3 nucleotides: TGCGCCAGCAGCTTCGGTGCAAGGGGGGGCAGGGCCGGGGAGCTGTTTTTT. Protein product: CASSFGARGGRAGELFF. The rearrangement joins TRBV5-1 to TRBJ2-2, with TRBD2 as a possible D gene (7 bases). Germline assignment: CDR1 SGHRS and CDR2 YFSETQ. The CDR3 length is 17 residues. Trimming took 2 bases from V and 6 from J, leaving 20 bases between them.

CDR3 residues: CASSETGSGANVLTF. CDR3 DNA: TGTGCCAGCAGTGAAACAGGGTCTGGGGCCAACGTCCTGACTTTC. The chain couples TRBV2 to TRBJ2-6; TRBD1 is a possible D gene (6 bases). Trimming shortened V by 2 bases and J by 1 base, and 6 bases separated the two germline ends. Germline V CDR1 and CDR2: SNHLY, FYNNEI. The CDR3 contains 15 residues.

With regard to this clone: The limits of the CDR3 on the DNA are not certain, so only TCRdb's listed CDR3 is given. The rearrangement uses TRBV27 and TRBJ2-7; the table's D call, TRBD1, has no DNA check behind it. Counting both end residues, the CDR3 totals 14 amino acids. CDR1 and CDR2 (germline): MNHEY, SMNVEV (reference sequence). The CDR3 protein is CASSFFGQSQGQYF.